This T cell receptor (beta chain) was documented in a study of T-cell reconstitution after alpha-beta-depleted transplantation in children. General study results and limits: About two months after transplant, alpha-beta T cells reportedly came from several hundred expanded graft clones.

This clonotype showed up many times. The antigen is not known. This sample's TCRbeta library carried unique molecular identifier barcodes. TCRdb used MiXCR to reprocess the PCR reads, holding one entry per CDR3 protein. Here the sample spans thousands of distinct CDR3 sequences, roughly 27% being singletons. V shed 5 bases and J 3 bases; nucleotides not matched to a gene: 9. The germline CDR1 and CDR2 sequences are SGHVS and FQNEAQ. The CDR3 runs to 18 residues. The V gene is TRBV7-8, the J gene TRBJ2-1; 14 positions match TRBD2. The sequences come from PBMCs, mostly from graft donor cells, collected 60 days after TCRalphabeta/CD19-depleted stem cell transplant. The sequence was obtained from a male patient between 2 and 15 years old who had a stem cell transplant for acute myeloid leukemia, so the T cells may come from the graft donor. The CDR3 region is CASSHNRLAGGHYNEQFF. CDR3 DNA: TGTGCCAGCAGCCATAACCGACTAGCGGGAGGGCACTACAATGAGCAGTTCTTC. The full variable domain, rest sourced from reference TRBV7-8 and TRBJ2-1, is GAGVSQSPRYKVAKRGQDVALRCDPISGHVSLFWYQQALGQGPEFLTYFQNEAQLDKSGLPSDRFFAERPEGSVSTLKIQRTQQEDSAVYLCASSHNRLAGGHYNEQFFGPGTRLTVL.